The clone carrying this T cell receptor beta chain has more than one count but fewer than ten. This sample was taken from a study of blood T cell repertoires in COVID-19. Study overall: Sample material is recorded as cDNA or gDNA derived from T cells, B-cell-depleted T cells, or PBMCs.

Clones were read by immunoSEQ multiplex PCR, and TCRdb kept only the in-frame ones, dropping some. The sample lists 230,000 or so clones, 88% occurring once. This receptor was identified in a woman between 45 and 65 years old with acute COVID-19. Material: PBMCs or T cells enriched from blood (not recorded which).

CDR3 bases: TGTGCCAGCAGAGATGGACAAGGCTATGGCTACACCTTC. Its protein is CASRDGQGYGYTF. The V and J genes are TRBV28 and TRBJ1-2, with a tentative D call TRBD1 (5 bases). Per germline, CDR1 MDHEN and CDR2 SYDVKM. The V end lost 6 bases, the J end lost 4 bases, and 12 bases lay between the germline ends. This CDR3 region has 13 residues.